This T cell receptor beta chain stems from a study of technical replicates of blood from several donors. J was trimmed by 3 bases and V by 4 bases; bases with no gene match: 7. Germline-derived CDR1 and CDR2 are SGDLS and YYNGEE. CDR3 length equals 16 residues. TCRdb's table, derived via immunoSEQ multiplex PCR, lists solely in-frame clones and lacks some. Found here are more than 45,000 clones, roughly 91% of them singletons; the top ten hold 3% to 4%. The chain uses TRBV9 and TRBJ2-1, with TRBD2 matching 10 bases. Material for sequencing was PBMCs. The source of this sequence is a human donor in good health. Some clones in this sample may be carry-over from other donors' samples. The CDR3 nucleotides are TGTGCCAGCAGCCCGCCTCGGACTAGCGGCTACAATGAGCAGTTCTTC. Translating gives CASSPPRTSGYNEQFF. The whole variable domain, filled in from reference TRBV9 and TRBJ2-1, reads DSGVTQTPKHLITATGQRVTLRCSPRSGDLSVYWYQQSLDQGLQFLIQYYNGEERAKGNILERFSAQQFPDLHSELNLSSLELGDSALYFCASSPPRTSGYNEQFFGPGTRLTVL.